The rows below give T cell receptor beta chains drawn from one sample of a study of shared clonotypes between healthy human individuals. Libraries were prepared by immunoSEQ multiplex PCR; TCRdb keeps only in-frame clonotypes and omits some of them. The sample has 2.5 million or so clones; approximately 94% are singletons. The sequenced sample consisted of naive CD4+ T cells sorted from blood. All receptors come from a man aged 18 to 30 in good health. Each CDR3 is given with its conserved first and last residue. The order of the fields is V gene, D gene, clone size, J gene, CDR3 DNA, CDR3 protein. The D gene is left open where the match is weak. Where a row states a size, it is once, few, many or the class of an expanded clone; other rows omit it.

TRBV5-1,-,-,TRBJ1-2,TGCGCCAGCAGCCGGTCGGGGGGCGCCGATGGCTACACCTTC,CASSRSGGADGYTF
TRBV28,-,-,TRBJ1-6,TGTGCCAGCACTGACTCCTATAATTCACCCCTCCACTTT,CASTDSYNSPLHF
TRBV28,-,-,TRBJ1-4,TGTGCCAGCAGTTTAAGGCGTAGCGATGAAAAACTGTTTTTT,CASSLRRSDEKLFF
TRBV19,TRBD1,-,TRBJ2-1,TGTGCCAGTAGACCGGGACAGGGGGACAATGAGCAGTTCTTC,CASRPGQGDNEQFF
TRBV11-2,-,-,TRBJ1-2,TGTGCCAGCAGCTCCTTCGGGACCGGGGATGGCTACACCTTC,CASSSFGTGDGYTF
TRBV2,TRBD2,-,TRBJ2-1,TGTGCCAGCAGTGGAGCGGGAGAGATCGGGTTCTTC,CASSGAGEIGFF
TRBV15,TRBD2,-,TRBJ2-7,TGTGCCACCAGCACTAAAAACCCGGGACTAGCGGGAGGCGAGCAGTACTTC,CATSTKNPGLAGGEQYF
TRBV10-3,-,-,TRBJ2-3,TGTGCCATCTCCGATCGATCAGATACGCAGTATTTT,CAISDRSDTQYF
TRBV5-1,TRBD2,-,TRBJ2-1,TGCGCCAGCAGCTTGGCGGGAGGTACCCCCTACAATGAGCAGTTCTTC,CASSLAGGTPYNEQFF
TRBV25-1,-,-,TRBJ2-1,TGTGCCAGCAGTGAATCTAGGGGGGGCCGGAATGAGCAGTTCTTC,CASSESRGGRNEQFF
TRBV6-1,TRBD1,-,TRBJ1-5,TGTGCCAGCTTACCAGGCAGGGGGGGCAATCAGCCCCAGCATTTT,CASLPGRGGNQPQHF
TRBV28,-,-,TRBJ1-4,TGTGCCAGCAGTTTGGTGGGTCAGGGGATTAATGAAAAACTGTTTTTT,CASSLVGQGINEKLFF
TRBV28,-,-,TRBJ2-7,TGTGCCAGCAGTCCCCCTGAGGGGAAAGTGCCCCTTACCTACGAGCAGTACTTC,CASSPPEGKVPLTYEQYF
TRBV10-3,-,once,TRBJ1-4,TGTGCCATCAGTGGGGGCGGGAATGAAAAACTGTTTTTT,CAISGGGNEKLFF
TRBV7-3,TRBD1,-,TRBJ1-2,TGTGCCAGCAGCTTGGACAGGGGAGAAGCTGGCTACACCTTC,CASSLDRGEAGYTF
TRBV5-1,-,once,TRBJ2-5,TGCGCCAGCAGTCGAGGGCTAGCAGGGGAGACCCAGTACTTC,CASSRGLAGETQYF
TRBV28,TRBD1,-,TRBJ1-1,TGTGCCAGCAGTTTAAGTACAGGGGGCTTGGTCACTGAAGCTTTCTTT,CASSLSTGGLVTEAFF
TRBV30,TRBD2,-,TRBJ2-3,TGTGCCTGGAGTTACGGGAGGGGCGGTGTAGAAGATACGCAGTATTTT,CAWSYGRGGVEDTQYF
TRBV7-8,-,-,TRBJ2-3,TGTGCCAGCAGCTCCGACGGGGGAGCTCTAGATACGCAGTATTTT,CASSSDGGALDTQYF
TRBV6-4,-,-,TRBJ1-1,TGTGCCAGCAGTGAAAGGGTGGGGAACACTGAAGCTTTCTTT,CASSERVGNTEAFF
TRBV27,-,-,TRBJ2-7,TGTGCCAGCAGAAAAGCCCCTCCGGGCTACGAGCAGTGCTTC,CASRKAPPGYEQCF
TRBV30,-,-,TRBJ2-3,TGTGCCTACAAGCTCGGGGCAGATACGCAGTATTTT,CAYKLGADTQYF
TRBV2,-,few,TRBJ1-5,TGTGCCAGCAGTGAATTTCTAAGGACGAATCAGCCCCAGCATTTT,CASSEFLRTNQPQHF
TRBV19,-,-,TRBJ1-3,TGTGCCAGTTCTTCGGACAGTAGCTCTGGAAACACCATATATTTT,CASSSDSSSGNTIYF
TRBV5-8,TRBD1,-,TRBJ2-1,TGTGCCAGCAGCTTGGTGGTAACTTTGGGGACAGGGGCCTACAATGAGCAGTTCTTC,CASSLVVTLGTGAYNEQFF
TRBV7-9,TRBD1,few,TRBJ1-2,TGTGCCAGCAGCTTAGCATGGGACAGGGGTGGCTACACCTTC,CASSLAWDRGGYTF
TRBV4-2,TRBD1,-,TRBJ2-5,TGTGCCAGCAGCCAAGGACAGGGGGCGCAGTGGGAGACCCAGTACTTC,CASSQGQGAQWETQYF
TRBV30,TRBD1,once,TRBJ1-2,TGTGCCTGGAGGGGGACAGGTATTGACTATGGCTACACCTTC,CAWRGTGIDYGYTF
TRBV4-3,TRBD1,-,TRBJ2-1,TGCGCCAGCAGCCTCAGGGGGCTCTCGTACAATGAGCAGTTCTTC,CASSLRGLSYNEQFF
TRBV7-2,TRBD2,-,TRBJ2-7,TGTGCCAGCAGCTTATTGCTAGCGGGCTACGAGCAGTACTTC,CASSLLLAGYEQYF
TRBV4-1,TRBD2,-,TRBJ2-7,TGCGCCAGCAGCCAAGGGACTAGCCCAGTCTACGAGCAGTACTTC,CASSQGTSPVYEQYF
TRBV6-6,TRBD2,-,TRBJ2-3,TGTGCCAGCAGTCCTCCTAGCGGGAGTGATACGCAGTATTTT,CASSPPSGSDTQYF
TRBV19,TRBD2,-,TRBJ2-7,TGTGCCAGAGGACTAGTGCAATCCGAGCAGTACTTC,CARGLVQSEQYF
TRBV7-2,TRBD2,-,TRBJ2-1,TGTGCCAGCAGCCCCCGGGGACTAGCGGGAGGTACTGAGCAGTTCTTC,CASSPRGLAGGTEQFF
TRBV6-1,-,once,TRBJ1-6,TGTGCCAGTCGGGATGAGAGCTCCTATAATTCACCCCTCCACTTT,CASRDESSYNSPLHF
TRBV7-2,-,-,TRBJ2-2,TGTGCCAGCAGCTTAGGAGGGGGGATTTCGTACACCGGGGAGCTGTTTTTT,CASSLGGGISYTGELFF